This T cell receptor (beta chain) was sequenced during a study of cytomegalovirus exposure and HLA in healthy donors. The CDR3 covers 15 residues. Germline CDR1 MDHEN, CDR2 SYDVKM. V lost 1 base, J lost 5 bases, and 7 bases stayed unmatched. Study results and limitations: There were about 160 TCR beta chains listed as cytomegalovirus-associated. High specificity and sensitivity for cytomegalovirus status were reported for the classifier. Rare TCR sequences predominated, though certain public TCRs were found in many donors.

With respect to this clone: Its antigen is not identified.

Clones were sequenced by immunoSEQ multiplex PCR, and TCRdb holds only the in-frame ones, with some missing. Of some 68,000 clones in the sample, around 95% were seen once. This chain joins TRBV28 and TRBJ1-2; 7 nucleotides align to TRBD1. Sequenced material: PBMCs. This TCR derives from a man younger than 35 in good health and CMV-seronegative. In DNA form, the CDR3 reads TGTGCCAGCAGTTTATTGGACAGGACTCTATATGGCTACACCTTC. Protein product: CASSLLDRTLYGYTF.